One and the same sample provided the 28 T cell receptor beta chains below, sequenced in a study of blood T cell repertoires in COVID-19. Profiled with immunoSEQ multiplex PCR; TCRdb holds only in-frame clones, not every one. Of over 110,000 clones in the sample, approximately 88% are singletons; the top ten hold around 26%. Sequencing was performed on peripheral blood. Source of these receptors: a human donor in a cohort sampled during active COVID-19.

This clone was recorded a few times. Here the CDR3 reads CASSQQGGSPLHF. The CDR3 coding sequence is TGCGCCAGCAGCCAACAGGGCGGCTCACCCCTCCACTTT. The V call is TRBV4-3, the J call TRBJ1-6; a possible D gene is TRBD1 (5 bases). This CDR3 is built from 13 residues. V lost 2 bases to trimming and J lost 10 bases, with 9 bases between them. Germline V CDR1 and CDR2: LGHNA, YSLEER.

A remark on this clone: At one end the junction does not follow the germline gene, possibly because of a read error. The chain carries TRBV20-1 and TRBJ2-1; a possible D gene is TRBD2 (6 bases). There are 11 residues in the CDR3. The V gene's germline CDR1 is DFQATT and CDR2 SNEGSKA (reference sequence). The CDR3 spells CSARDITSPIF. CDR3 nucleotide sequence: TGCAGTGCTAGAGATATAACTAGCCCGATCTTC.

J is TRBJ1-1 and V is TRBV6-5; D not certain. From germline, CDR1 is MNHEY and CDR2 SVGAGI. The CDR3 has 13 residues. The V gene lost 0 bases and the J gene lost 4 bases, with 6 bases spanning the gap. The CDR3 DNA sequence: TGTGCCAGCAGTTACTCAGTGGCCACTGAAGCTTTCTTT. Protein: CASSYSVATEAFF.

This sequence joins TRBV7-8 and TRBJ1-1; perhaps TRBD1 as D (6 bases). CDR3 length: 15 amino acids. Trimming left V 5 bases short and J 5 bases short, with 18 bases between. CDR1 SGHVS and CDR2 FQNEAQ come from the germline V gene. The CDR3 here is CASSGQTGGWTEAFF. DNA of the CDR3: TGTGCCAGCAGCGGACAGACAGGTGGTTGGACTGAAGCTTTCTTT.

V usage is TRBV21-1 and J usage is TRBJ1-5. TRBV21-1 is labeled a pseudogene. This CDR3 has 15 amino acids. CDR3 region: CASSKGKAGVQPQHF. The CDR3, as DNA: TGTGCCAGCAGCAAAGGGAAAGCCGGGGTGCAGCCCCAGCATTTT.

CDR3 nucleotide sequence: TGTGCCAGCAGCCAAGGTGGGGAGTTTTATGGCTACACCTTC. It encodes CASSQGGEFYGYTF. The rearrangement uses TRBV4-2 and TRBJ1-2; D not certain. Trimming shortened V by 1 base and J by 5 bases, and 11 bases separated the two germline ends. There are 14 residues in the CDR3. Per germline, CDR1 LGHNA and CDR2 YNFKEQ.

This clone was counted a few times. The gene calls are TRBV6-6 and TRBJ1-2, with a tentative D call TRBD1 (6 bases). Trimming cost V 5 bases and J 4 bases, with 11 bases left between them. Germline-derived CDR1 and CDR2 are MNHNY and SVGAGI (reference sequence). The CDR3 is 13 amino acids. CDR3 nucleotides: TGTGCCAGCAGTACCACAGGGATCTATGGCTACACCTTC. It is translated as CASSTTGIYGYTF.

This clone came up once. This chain connects TRBV4-3 to TRBJ2-1; tentative D call: TRBD1 (6 bases). Germline V gene lookup returns CDR1 LGHNA and CDR2 YSLEER. Deletions cut 3 bases from V and 0 bases from J, with 12 bases between. The CDR3 runs 16 residues. The CDR3 loop reads CASSHHRDTSYNEQFF. As DNA, the CDR3 is TGCGCCAGCAGCCATCACCGGGACACCTCCTACAATGAGCAGTTCTTC.

The rearrangement uses TRBV7-9 and TRBJ1-2; 7 bases are shared with TRBD1. Per the germline V gene, CDR1 is SEHNR and CDR2 is FQNEAQ (reference sequence). This CDR3 is 14 amino acids long. V dropped 2 bases and J dropped 4; count of bases not matched to a gene: 4. CDR3 nucleotide sequence: TGTGCCAGCAGCTTACCCGGGACAGCCTATGGCTACACCTTC. It yields the protein CASSLPGTAYGYTF.

The count of this clone is one. The V call is TRBV9, the J call TRBJ2-5; TRBD2 matches at 8 bases. Germline V gene data show CDR1 as SGDLS and CDR2 as YYNGEE. Unmatched junction bases numbered 7, after V lost 3 bases and J lost 3 bases. The CDR3 extends over 15 amino acids. The CDR3 sequence is CASSAQLAAEETQYF. CDR3 bases: TGTGCCAGCAGCGCCCAACTAGCGGCGGAAGAGACCCAGTACTTC.

This chain uses TRBV18 with TRBJ1-2, with 8 bases that match TRBD1. The CDR3 contains 15 residues. Unmatched junction bases numbered 9, after V lost 5 bases and J lost 4 bases. Germline V CDR1 and CDR2: KGHSH, LQKENI. CDR3 DNA sequence: TGTGCCAGCTCAGCCCGGACAGGGCCTCTCTATGGCTACACCTTC. This translates into CASSARTGPLYGYTF.

V usage is TRBV30 and J usage is TRBJ2-7; no clear D gene. This CDR3 is 12 amino acids long. Trimming removed 1 base at V and 9 bases at J, with 13 bases between. CDR1 and CDR2 from the germline V gene are GTSNPN and SVGIG (reference sequence). DNA for the CDR3: TGTGCCTGGAGTGCACCCTCACACAGGCAGTACTTC. Encoded protein: CAWSAPSHRQYF.

This sequence joins TRBV3-1 (or the pseudogene TRBV3-2) and TRBJ2-3; perhaps TRBD1 as D (6 bases). Germline CDR1 LGHDT, CDR2 YNNKEL (reference sequence). There are 16 residues in the CDR3. V was pared by 0 bases and J by 0 bases, with 10 bases between. The CDR3 nucleotides read TGTGCCAGCAGCCAAGATATGGGGGCTAGCACAGATACGCAGTATTTT. Its protein product is CASSQDMGASTDTQYF.

The count of this clone is one. The V gene is TRBV9, the J gene TRBJ1-2; TRBD1 aligns across 10 bases. V lost 3 bases, J lost 5 bases, and 1 base stayed unmatched. The germline V gene encodes CDR1 SGDLS and CDR2 YYNGEE. This CDR3 comprises 13 residues. Written as DNA, the CDR3 is TGTGCCAGCAGCGGACAGGGGGCTTATGGCTACACCTTC. It codes for CASSGQGAYGYTF.

This clone has only one observation. The V call is TRBV12-3 or TRBV12-4, the J call TRBJ1-2, with TRBD1 as a possible D gene (5 bases). This CDR3 region has 13 residues. Between the trimmed V and J ends, which lost 3 bases and 7 bases, there was a span of 12 bases. The CDR3: CASSFGGGLGYTF. For the CDR3, the DNA is TGTGCCAGCAGTTTTGGGGGAGGTCTTGGCTACACCTTC.

V is TRBV28 and J is TRBJ1-2; D gene unclear. The V and J ends lost 6 bases and 2 bases respectively, with 10 bases between them. The CDR3 length is 13 residues. The germline V gene encodes CDR1 MDHEN and CDR2 SYDVKM. The CDR3 region is CASRTERNYGYTF. The CDR3 nucleotides read TGTGCCAGCAGGACGGAGCGGAACTATGGCTACACCTTC.

The chain is built from TRBV7-2 and TRBJ2-7, with 13 bases lining up with TRBD2. This CDR3 spans 17 amino acids. Trimming removed 5 bases from V and 2 bases from J; junction bases left unmatched: 9. Germline assignment: CDR1 SGHTA and CDR2 FQGNSA. CDR3 in amino acids: CASSPGTSGVRAYEQYF. The CDR3 DNA reads TGTGCCAGCAGCCCCGGGACTAGCGGGGTGAGGGCCTACGAGCAGTACTTC.

This chain connects TRBV4-1 to TRBJ2-1, with 13 nucleotides matching TRBD2. Trimming took 4 bases from V and 3 from J; bases not matched to a gene: 3. This CDR3 has 16 amino acids. The germline gives CDR1 MGHRA, CDR2 YSYEKL. CDR3 in amino acids: CASSRGLAGLYNEQFF. The CDR3 bases are TGCGCCAGCAGCCGGGGACTAGCGGGGCTCTACAATGAGCAGTTCTTC.

The V gene is TRBV10-2, the J gene TRBJ2-1, with 11 bases matching TRBD2. V was clipped by 7 bases and J by 8 bases; unmatched bases: 13. The CDR3 consists of 16 residues. The germline V gene has CDR1 WSHSY and CDR2 SAAADI. The CDR3 reads CASISPGLAALDEQFF. CDR3 nucleotides: TGCGCCAGCATTAGCCCGGGACTAGCGGCTTTGGATGAGCAGTTCTTC.

The chain is built from TRBV18 and TRBJ1-3; no clear D. There are 13 residues in the CDR3. Trimming stripped 4 bases from V and 7 bases from J, with 11 bases between. Germline-derived CDR1 and CDR2 are KGHSH and LQKENI. This chain's CDR3 is CASSQSGRNTIYF. The DNA for the CDR3 is TGTGCCAGCTCACAATCGGGAAGGAACACCATATATTTT.

V is TRBV20-1 and J is TRBJ1-1; D is perhaps TRBD1 (5 bases). Germline V gene data show CDR1 as DFQATT and CDR2 as SNEGSKA (reference sequence). Trimming cost V 3 bases and J 3 bases, with 11 bases left between them. This CDR3 is 13 amino acids long. CDR3 DNA: TGCAGTGCTAGTAAAGGGGCTGACACTGAAGCTTTCTTT. Translated, it gives CSASKGADTEAFF.

The DNA for the CDR3 is TGTGCCAGCTCACCTACGACAGAATCTAACTATGGCTACACCTTC. This encodes CASSPTTESNYGYTF. The chain uses TRBV18 and TRBJ1-2; the D gene is possibly TRBD1 (5 bases). The V gene lost 3 bases and the J gene lost 0 bases, with 11 bases spanning the gap. The CDR3 runs 15 residues. CDR1 and CDR2 (germline): KGHSH, LQKENI.

V is TRBV27 and J is TRBJ2-2, with TRBD2 identical over 10 bases. V lost 6 bases, J lost 4 bases, and 2 bases stayed unmatched. Germline V gives CDR1 MNHEY, CDR2 SMNVEV (reference sequence). This CDR3 comprises 14 residues. This CDR3 is CASRLAGVTGELFF. Written as DNA, the CDR3 is TGTGCCAGCAGGCTAGCGGGGGTCACCGGGGAGCTGTTTTTT.

The sample holds one count of this clone. The chain has TRBV13 and TRBJ2-7, with D possibly being TRBD2 (7 bases). Germline assignment: CDR1 PRHDT and CDR2 FYEKMQ (reference sequence). Deletions cut 0 bases from V and 5 bases from J, with 14 bases between. The CDR3 extends over 15 amino acids. In DNA form, the CDR3 reads TGTGCCAGCAGCTTAGGGCCAGGGGAGGGCGACGAGCAGTACTTC. Residues: CASSLGPGEGDEQYF.

The chain employs TRBV19 and TRBJ1-5; D gene unclear. CDR1 is LNHDA and CDR2 is SQIVND in the germline V gene (reference sequence). Trimming removed 3 bases from V and 3 bases from J, with 12 bases in between. The CDR3 is 15 amino acids. This CDR3 is CASSIGGQFNQPQHF. DNA for the CDR3: TGTGCCAGTAGTATTGGAGGGCAGTTCAATCAGCCCCAGCATTTT.

This rearrangement joins TRBV7-6 to TRBJ2-3; possibly TRBD2 for D (5 bases). Germline V lookup: CDR1 SGHVS, CDR2 FNYEAQ. CDR3 length equals 16 residues. Between the trimmed V and J ends, which lost 3 bases and 4 bases, there was a span of 17 bases. The CDR3 region has the DNA TGTGCCAGCAGCTTGTCGAACTCCGGGGTCTCAGATACGCAGTATTTT. Protein sequence: CASSLSNSGVSDTQYF.

CDR3 sequence: CASSDSTRGTGELFF. The CDR3 nucleotides are TGTGCCAGCAGCGACAGTACAAGGGGCACCGGGGAGCTGTTTTTT. J is TRBJ2-2 and V is TRBV5-4; TRBD1 might be the D (5 bases). Germline V gives CDR1 SGHNT, CDR2 YYREEE (reference sequence). The V gene lost 4 bases and the J gene lost 4 bases, with 14 bases spanning the gap. This CDR3 contains 15 residues.

The rearrangement links TRBV2 to TRBJ2-7; tentatively, D is TRBD1 (6 bases). V lost 5 bases to trimming and J lost 2 bases, with 7 bases between them. The CDR3 runs 12 residues. Germline V gene sequence: CDR1 SNHLY, CDR2 FYNNEI. The CDR3 DNA sequence: TGTGCCAGCAGTTACAGGGCCTACGAGCAGTACTTC. Residues: CASSYRAYEQYF.